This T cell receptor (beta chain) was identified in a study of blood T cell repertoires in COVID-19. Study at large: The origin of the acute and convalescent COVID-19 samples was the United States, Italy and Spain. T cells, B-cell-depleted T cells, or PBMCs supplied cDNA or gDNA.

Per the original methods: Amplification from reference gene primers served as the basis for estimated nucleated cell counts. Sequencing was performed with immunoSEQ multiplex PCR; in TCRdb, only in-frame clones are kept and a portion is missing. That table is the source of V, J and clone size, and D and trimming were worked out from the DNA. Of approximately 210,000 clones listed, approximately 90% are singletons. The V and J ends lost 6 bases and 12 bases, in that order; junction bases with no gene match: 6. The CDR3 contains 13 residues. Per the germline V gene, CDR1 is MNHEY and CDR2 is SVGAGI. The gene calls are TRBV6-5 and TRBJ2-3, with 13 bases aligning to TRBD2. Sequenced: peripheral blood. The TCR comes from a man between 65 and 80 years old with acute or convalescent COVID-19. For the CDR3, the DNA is TGTGCCAGCAGCACGGGACTAGCGGGAACACAGTATTTT. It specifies CASSTGLAGTQYF.